What follows describes a single T cell receptor beta chain. The data derive from a study of T cell responses to AZD1222 COVID-19 vaccine. Here immunoSEQ multiplex PCR was the method, and the copy in TCRdb shows in-frame clones only, minus some. Of 80,000 or so clones listed, about 85% are singletons. V was cut by 3 bases and J by 3 bases, with 8 bases left in between. This CDR3 is built from 13 residues. Germline lookup yields CDR1 MDHEN and CDR2 SYDVKM. The chain uses TRBV28 and TRBJ1-1; no firm D call. The receptor was isolated from an adult in good health. Here the sequenced sample was peripheral blood, taken on day 0 of AZD1222 vaccination. In nucleotides, the CDR3 is TGTGCCAGCAGTTTCGAGAGGGACACTGAAGCTTTCTTT. This translates into CASSFERDTEAFF.